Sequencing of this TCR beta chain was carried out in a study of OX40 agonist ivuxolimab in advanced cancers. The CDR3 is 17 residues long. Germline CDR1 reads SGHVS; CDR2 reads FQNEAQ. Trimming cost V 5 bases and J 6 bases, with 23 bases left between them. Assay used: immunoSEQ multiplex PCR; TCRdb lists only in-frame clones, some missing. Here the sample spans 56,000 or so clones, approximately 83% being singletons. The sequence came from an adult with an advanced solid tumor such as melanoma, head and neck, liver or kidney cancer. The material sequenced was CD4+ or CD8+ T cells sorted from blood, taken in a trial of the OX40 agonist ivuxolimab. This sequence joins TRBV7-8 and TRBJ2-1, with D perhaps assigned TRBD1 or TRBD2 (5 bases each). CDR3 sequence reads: CASSLEETVGPGNEQFF. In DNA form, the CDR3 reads TGTGCCAGCAGCCTAGAAGAGACAGTGGGACCAGGCAATGAGCAGTTCTTC.